This T cell receptor (beta chain) was recovered during a study of T cells after somatic rescue of genetic block. The protocol was immunoSEQ multiplex PCR, while the TCRdb copy is restricted to in-frame clones and leaves out a portion. The sample gives 85,000 to 100,000 clones, about nine tenths of which show up once; roughly 1.7% is in the top ten. The clonotype comes from a woman aged 18-29 years. Material: peripheral blood mononuclear cells (PBMCs).

In nucleotides, the CDR3 is TGTGCCAGTAGTCATCCAAGGGGGTTAGACTATGGCTACACCTTC. It encodes CASSHPRGLDYGYTF. The chain employs TRBV19 and TRBJ1-2; possibly TRBD1 for D (6 bases). Germline values: CDR1 LNHDA, CDR2 SQIVND (reference sequence). V was pared by 5 bases and J by 3 bases, with 16 bases between. This CDR3 region has 15 residues.